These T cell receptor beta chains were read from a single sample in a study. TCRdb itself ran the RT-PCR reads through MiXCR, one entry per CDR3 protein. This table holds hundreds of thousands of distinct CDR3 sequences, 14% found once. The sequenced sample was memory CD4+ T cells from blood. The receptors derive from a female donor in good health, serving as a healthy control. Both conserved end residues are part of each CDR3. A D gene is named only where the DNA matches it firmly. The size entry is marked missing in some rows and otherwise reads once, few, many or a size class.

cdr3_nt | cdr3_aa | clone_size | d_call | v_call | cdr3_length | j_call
TGCAGTGCTAGAGGTGTGCAGGGGGTCACTAATGAAAAACTGTTTTTT | CSARGVQGVTNEKLFF | NA | TRBD1 | TRBV20-1 | 16 | TRBJ1-4
TGCGCCAGCAGCTTGGACAGTGGTCCTGAAGCTTTCTTT | CASSLDSGPEAFF | NA | NA | TRBV5-1 | 13 | TRBJ1-1
TGCAGCGTTGCTACAGCTAGCACAGATACGCAGTATTTT | CSVATASTDTQYF | NA | NA | TRBV29-1 | 13 | TRBJ2-3
TGTGCCAGCAGTTACTCGGCTACACAAGAGACCCAGTACTTC | CASSYSATQETQYF | few | NA | TRBV6-5 | 14 | TRBJ2-5
TGTGCCAGCAGCAAACCACAGGGTTCGACAGATACGCAGTATTTT | CASSKPQGSTDTQYF | few | NA | TRBV28 | 15 | TRBJ2-3
TGTGCCAGCAGTTACCTTGAAGAGACCCAGTACTTC | CASSYLEETQYF | few | NA | TRBV6-6 | 12 | TRBJ2-5
TGTGCCAGCAGCTCCGGCGGGGACAGGGGAATTACCCTCCACTTT | CASSSGGDRGITLHF | few | TRBD1 | TRBV7-6 | 15 | TRBJ1-6
TGCAGTGCTAGAGACGACAGGGGGCTGGGCACTGAAGCTTTCTTT | CSARDDRGLGTEAFF | NA | TRBD1 | TRBV20-1 | 15 | TRBJ1-1
TGTGCCAGCACGACTACTAGCGGGAATGGCGAGCAGTACTTC | CASTTTSGNGEQYF | NA | TRBD2 | TRBV7-2 | 14 | TRBJ2-7
TGTGCCTGGACGGGACTAGCGGAATACACAGATACGCAGTATTTT | CAWTGLAEYTDTQYF | few | TRBD2 | TRBV30 | 15 | TRBJ2-3